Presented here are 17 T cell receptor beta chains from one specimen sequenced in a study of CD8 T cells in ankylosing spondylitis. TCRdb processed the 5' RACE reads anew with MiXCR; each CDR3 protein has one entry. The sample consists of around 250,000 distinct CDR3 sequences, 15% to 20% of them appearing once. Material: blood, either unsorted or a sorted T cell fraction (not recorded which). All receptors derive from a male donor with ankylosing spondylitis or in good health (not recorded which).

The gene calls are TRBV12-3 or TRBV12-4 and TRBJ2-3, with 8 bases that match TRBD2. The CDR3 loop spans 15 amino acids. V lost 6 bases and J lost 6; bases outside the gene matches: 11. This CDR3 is CASRGSTSEADTQYF. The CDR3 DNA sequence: TGTGCCAGCAGAGGGTCGACTAGCGAGGCGGATACGCAGTATTTT.

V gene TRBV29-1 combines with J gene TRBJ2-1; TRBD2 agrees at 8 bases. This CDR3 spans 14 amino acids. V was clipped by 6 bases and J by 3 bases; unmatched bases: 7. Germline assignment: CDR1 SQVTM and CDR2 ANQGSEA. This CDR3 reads CSVGGDPYYNEQFF. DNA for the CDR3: TGCAGCGTCGGGGGGGACCCATACTACAATGAGCAGTTCTTC.

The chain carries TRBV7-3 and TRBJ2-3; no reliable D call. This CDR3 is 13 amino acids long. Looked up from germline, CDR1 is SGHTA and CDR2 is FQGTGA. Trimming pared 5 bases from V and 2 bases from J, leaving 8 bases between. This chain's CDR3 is CASSAIPTDTQYF. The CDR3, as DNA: TGTGCCAGCAGCGCCATTCCCACAGATACGCAGTATTTT.

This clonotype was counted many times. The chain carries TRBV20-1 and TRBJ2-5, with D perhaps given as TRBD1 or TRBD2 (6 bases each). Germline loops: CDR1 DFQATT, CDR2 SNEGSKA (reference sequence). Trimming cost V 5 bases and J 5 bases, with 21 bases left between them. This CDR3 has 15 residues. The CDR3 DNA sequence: TGCAGTGCTGCACCGGAGCGGAGGGGGTCTGAGACCCAGTACTTC. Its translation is CSAAPERRGSETQYF.

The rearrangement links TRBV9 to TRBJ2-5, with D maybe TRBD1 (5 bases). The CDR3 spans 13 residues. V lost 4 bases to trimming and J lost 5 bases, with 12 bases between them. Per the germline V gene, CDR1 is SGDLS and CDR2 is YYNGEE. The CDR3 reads CASSPDKWETQYF. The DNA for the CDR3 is TGTGCCAGCAGCCCGGACAAGTGGGAGACCCAGTACTTC.

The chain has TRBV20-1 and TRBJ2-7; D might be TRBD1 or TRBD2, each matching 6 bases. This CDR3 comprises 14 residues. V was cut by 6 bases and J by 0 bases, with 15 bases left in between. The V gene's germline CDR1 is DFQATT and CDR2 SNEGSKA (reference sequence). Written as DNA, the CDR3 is TGCAGTGCCGAGGGGGACTCCTACTCCTACGAGCAGTACTTC. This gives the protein CSAEGDSYSYEQYF.

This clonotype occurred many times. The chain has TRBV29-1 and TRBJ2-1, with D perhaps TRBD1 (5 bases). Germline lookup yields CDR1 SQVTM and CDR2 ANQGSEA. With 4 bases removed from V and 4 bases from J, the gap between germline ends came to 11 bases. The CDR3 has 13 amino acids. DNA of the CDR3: TGCAGCGTTGCAGGGTTGGAGTACAATGAGCAGTTCTTC. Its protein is CSVAGLEYNEQFF.

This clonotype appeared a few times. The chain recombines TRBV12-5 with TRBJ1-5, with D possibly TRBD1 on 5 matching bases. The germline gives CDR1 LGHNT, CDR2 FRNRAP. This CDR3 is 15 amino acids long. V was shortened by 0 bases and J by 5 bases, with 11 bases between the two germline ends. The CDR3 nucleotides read TGTGCTAGTGGTTTGGTACAGAGGGGAGATCAGCCCCAGCATTTT. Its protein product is CASGLVQRGDQPQHF.

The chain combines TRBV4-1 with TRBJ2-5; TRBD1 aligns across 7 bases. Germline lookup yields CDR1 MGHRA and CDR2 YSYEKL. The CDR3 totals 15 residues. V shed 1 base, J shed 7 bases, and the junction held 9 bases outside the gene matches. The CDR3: CASSQVGTAPGTQYF. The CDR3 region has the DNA TGCGCCAGCAGCCAAGTGGGGACAGCCCCAGGGACCCAGTACTTC.

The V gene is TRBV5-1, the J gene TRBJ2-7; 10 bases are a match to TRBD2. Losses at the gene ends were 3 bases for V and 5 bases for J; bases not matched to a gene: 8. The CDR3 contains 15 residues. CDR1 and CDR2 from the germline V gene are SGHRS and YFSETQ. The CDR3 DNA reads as TGCGCCAGCAGCTCCAAGCGGGAGGGCCCCCACGAGCAGTACTTC. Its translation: CASSSKREGPHEQYF.

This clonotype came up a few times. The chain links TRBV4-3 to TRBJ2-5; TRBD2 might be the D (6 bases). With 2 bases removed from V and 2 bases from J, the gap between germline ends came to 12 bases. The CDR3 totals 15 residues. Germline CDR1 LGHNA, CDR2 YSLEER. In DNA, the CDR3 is TGCGCCAGCAGCCAATCCGGGAGTGCTCAAGAGACCCAGTACTTC. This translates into CASSQSGSAQETQYF.

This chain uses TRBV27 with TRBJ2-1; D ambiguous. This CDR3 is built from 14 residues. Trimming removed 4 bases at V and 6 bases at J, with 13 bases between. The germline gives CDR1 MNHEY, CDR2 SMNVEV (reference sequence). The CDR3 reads CASSSRIGSNEQFF. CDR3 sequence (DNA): TGTGCCAGCAGTTCCCGGATCGGGTCCAATGAGCAGTTCTTC.

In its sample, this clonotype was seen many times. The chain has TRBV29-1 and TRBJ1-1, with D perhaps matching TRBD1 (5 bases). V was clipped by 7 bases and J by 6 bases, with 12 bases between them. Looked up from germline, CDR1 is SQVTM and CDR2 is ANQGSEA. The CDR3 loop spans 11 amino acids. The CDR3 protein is CSADNLAEAFF. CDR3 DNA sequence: TGCAGCGCGGACAATCTCGCTGAAGCTTTCTTT.

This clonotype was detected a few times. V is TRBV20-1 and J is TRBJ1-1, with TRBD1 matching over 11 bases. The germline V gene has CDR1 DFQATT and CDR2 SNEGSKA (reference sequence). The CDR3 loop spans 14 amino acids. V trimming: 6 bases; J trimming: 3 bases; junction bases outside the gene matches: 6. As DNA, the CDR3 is TGCAGTGCGGAAGGACAGGGGGCTTACACTGAAGCTTTCTTT. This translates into CSAEGQGAYTEAFF.

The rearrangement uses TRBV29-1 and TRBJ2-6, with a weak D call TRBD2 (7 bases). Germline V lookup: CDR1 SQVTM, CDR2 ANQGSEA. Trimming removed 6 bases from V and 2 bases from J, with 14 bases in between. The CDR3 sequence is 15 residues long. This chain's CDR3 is CSVGGAGTGANVLTF. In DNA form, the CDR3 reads TGCAGCGTAGGGGGGGCGGGTACTGGGGCCAACGTCCTGACTTTC.

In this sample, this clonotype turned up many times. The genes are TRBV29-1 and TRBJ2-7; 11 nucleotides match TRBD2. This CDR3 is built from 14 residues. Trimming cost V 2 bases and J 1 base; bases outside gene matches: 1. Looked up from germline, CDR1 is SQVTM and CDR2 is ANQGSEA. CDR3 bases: TGCAGCGTTGAAAGACTAGCGGGATCCTACGAGCAGTACTTC. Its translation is CSVERLAGSYEQYF.

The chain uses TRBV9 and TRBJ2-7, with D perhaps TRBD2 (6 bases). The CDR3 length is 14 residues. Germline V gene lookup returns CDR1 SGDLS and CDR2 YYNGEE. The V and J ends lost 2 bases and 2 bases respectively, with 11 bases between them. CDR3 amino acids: CASSVSGSAYEQYF. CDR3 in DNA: TGTGCCAGCAGCGTCAGCGGGTCCGCCTACGAGCAGTACTTC.